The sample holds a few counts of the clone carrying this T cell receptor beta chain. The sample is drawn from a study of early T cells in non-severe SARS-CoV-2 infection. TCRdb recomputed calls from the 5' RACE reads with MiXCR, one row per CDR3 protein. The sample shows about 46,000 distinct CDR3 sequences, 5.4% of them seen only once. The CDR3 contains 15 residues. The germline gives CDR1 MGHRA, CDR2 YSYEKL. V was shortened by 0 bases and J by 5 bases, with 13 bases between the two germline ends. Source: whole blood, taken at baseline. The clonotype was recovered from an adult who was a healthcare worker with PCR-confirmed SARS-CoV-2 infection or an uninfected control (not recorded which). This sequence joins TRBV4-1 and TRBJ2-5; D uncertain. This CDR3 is CASSQDSIVVETQYF. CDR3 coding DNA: TGCGCCAGCAGCCAAGACAGTATTGTGGTCGAGACCCAGTACTTC.